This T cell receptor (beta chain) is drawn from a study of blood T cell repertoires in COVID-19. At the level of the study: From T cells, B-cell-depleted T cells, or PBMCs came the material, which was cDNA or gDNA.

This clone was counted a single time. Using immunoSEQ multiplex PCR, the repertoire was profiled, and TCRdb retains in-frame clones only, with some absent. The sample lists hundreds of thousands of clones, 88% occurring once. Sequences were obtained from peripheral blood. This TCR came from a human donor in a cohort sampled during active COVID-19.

CDR3 protein: CASSLSGRGQGWNEQFF. The CDR3 DNA reads as TGTGCCAGCAGTTTATCGGGCCGGGGACAGGGGTGGAATGAGCAGTTCTTC. V and J are TRBV27 and TRBJ2-1; 10 bases fit TRBD1. Germline CDR1 and CDR2: MNHEY and SMNVEV (reference sequence). The J segment lost 7 bases and the V segment lost 0 bases, leaving 9 bases of the junction unmatched. The CDR3 has 17 residues.